What follows are 9 T cell receptor beta chains derived from one specimen sequenced in a study of Ad26.COV2.S vaccination and SARS-CoV-2 variants. Stated treatment: around 19 received Ad26.COV2.S at low or high dose, single or two shots; 5 received placebo; per-sample allocation not given. Specimen acquisition occurred on day 63 following the initial vaccine or placebo injection. The assay was immunoSEQ multiplex PCR, and TCRdb's table has in-frame clones only and misses some. The sample records 350,000 to 400,000 clones, approximately 91% being singletons. This specimen consisted of peripheral blood, obtained in a trial of Ad26.COV2.S vaccine versus placebo. The receptors originated from a person aged 18-60 years who received the Ad26.COV2.S COVID-19 vaccine or a placebo.

J is TRBJ2-2 and V is TRBV7-2; D is perhaps TRBD2 (6 bases). This CDR3 is 17 amino acids long. The germline V and J ends were trimmed by 6 bases and 0 bases, with 17 bases remaining between them. Looked up from germline, CDR1 is SGHTA and CDR2 is FQGNSA. The CDR3 DNA is TGTGCCAGCAGTCCCCCCGGGGCGGGATCGAACACCGGGGAGCTGTTTTTT. Residues: CASSPPGAGSNTGELFF.

J is TRBJ2-7 and V is TRBV15; the match to TRBD1 covers 9 bases. CDR1 and CDR2 from the germline V gene are LNHNV and YYDKDF (reference sequence). V lost 0 bases, J lost 4 bases, and 10 bases stayed unmatched. The CDR3 spans 17 residues. CDR3 loop: CATSRDYGTGTSYEQYF. Written as DNA, the CDR3 is TGTGCCACCAGCAGAGACTACGGGACAGGGACCTCATACGAGCAGTACTTC. Based on the CDR3 plus reference TRBV15 and TRBJ2-7, the full variable domain is DAMVIQNPRYQVTQFGKPVTLSCSQTLNHNVMYWYQQKSSQAPKLLFHYYDKDFNNEADTPDNFQSRRPNTSFCFLDIRSPGLGDTAMYLCATSRDYGTGTSYEQYFGPGTRLTVT.

The chain carries TRBV4-3 and TRBJ2-5; 15 nucleotides align to TRBD2. The CDR3 covers 18 residues. V dropped 0 bases and J dropped 2; count of bases not matched to a gene: 4. CDR1 LGHNA and CDR2 YSLEER come from the germline V gene. In nucleotides, the CDR3 is TGCGCCAGCAGCCAAGATCGGGGGACTAGCGGGGGGCAAGAGACCCAGTACTTC. It codes for CASSQDRGTSGGQETQYF.

The chain is built from TRBV20-1 and TRBJ2-7, with D possibly being TRBD1 (6 bases). The germline CDR1 and CDR2 sequences are DFQATT and SNEGSKA (reference sequence). Trimming took 3 bases from V and 1 from J, leaving 16 bases between them. The CDR3 covers 15 residues. CDR3 DNA: TGCAGTGCTAGTTGGCCCACTGACAGGTCCTACGAGCAGTACTTC. Protein sequence: CSASWPTDRSYEQYF.

The chain recombines TRBV19 with TRBJ2-1; 11 nucleotides match TRBD2. This CDR3 is built from 13 residues. Germline values: CDR1 LNHDA, CDR2 SQIVND (reference sequence). The junction had 6 bases not matched to a gene; V was cut back by 8 bases and J by 9 bases. The CDR3 DNA reads TGTGCCAGTGGTAGCGGGGGGGCAGGTGAGCAGTTCTTC. Protein product: CASGSGGAGEQFF.

This chain connects TRBV10-3 to TRBJ2-1; D possibly corresponds to TRBD1 (6 bases). The CDR3 contains 13 residues. Germline values: CDR1 ENHRY, CDR2 SYGVKD. V lost 11 bases and J 10 bases, leaving 21 bases between the germline ends. CDR3 DNA sequence: TGTGCCTCCCGGTTCCCGGGGACACAAGAGCAGTTCTTC. It is translated as CASRFPGTQEQFF.

The V gene is TRBV6-5, the J gene TRBJ2-1, with 9 nucleotides matching TRBD2. The CDR3 is made up of 15 amino acids. The germline V gene encodes CDR1 MNHEY and CDR2 SVGAGI. V shed 6 bases and J 0 bases; nucleotides not matched to a gene: 3. CDR3 coding DNA: TGTGCCAGCAGAGCTAGCGGGGTCTCCTACAATGAGCAGTTCTTC. It translates to CASRASGVSYNEQFF.

The chain joins TRBV5-4 to TRBJ2-5; possible D gene TRBD2, 5 bases. CDR1 is SGHNT and CDR2 is YYREEE in the germline V gene (reference sequence). The length of the CDR3 is 14 residues. V was cut by 0 bases and J by 1 base, with 7 bases left in between. CDR3 sequence reads: CASSLAEGQETQYF. The CDR3, as DNA: TGTGCCAGCAGCTTGGCCGAGGGCCAAGAGACCCAGTACTTC.

J is TRBJ1-6 and V is TRBV6-5; D may be TRBD1 (5 bases). The CDR3 sequence is 15 residues long. Trimming removed 8 bases at V and 11 bases at J, with 22 bases between. Germline V gene data show CDR1 as MNHEY and CDR2 as SVGAGI. The CDR3 here is CASAERDGFMAPLHF. The CDR3 DNA follows: TGTGCCAGCGCGGAAAGGGACGGTTTTATGGCACCCCTCCACTTT.